This TCR beta chain was retrieved from a study of tumor-infiltrating lymphocytes in localized non-small cell lung cancer. Study in general: Patients included smokers and never-smokers with various histologies, some sampled after neoadjuvant chemotherapy. General observations from the study: No T-cell fraction difference was seen between IM1 and IM2 tumors. TCR sequencing covered a subset of patients with enough tissue. Different pieces of the same tissue were used for each assay.

As for this clone: Its target is unknown.

TCRdb keeps only in-frame clones here, not all; method: immunoSEQ multiplex PCR. The table has some 13,000 clones, around 74% seen once; the top ten hold roughly an eighth. The source is a human donor with non-small cell lung cancer. Sequencing was performed on uninvolved lung tissue not adjacent to the tumor.

Here the CDR3 reads CASSPSGFTEAFF. In DNA form, the CDR3 reads TGTGCCAGCTCACCCAGCGGTTTTACTGAAGCTTTCTTT. The genes are TRBV18 and TRBJ1-1; D uncertain. CDR1 and CDR2 (germline): KGHSH, LQKENI. Trimming removed 3 bases from V and 5 bases from J, with 10 bases in between. The CDR3 runs 13 residues.